This is a list of T cell receptor beta chains from one sample in a study of response to subunit inactivated influenza vaccine. TCRdb used MiXCR to reprocess the RT-PCR reads, holding one entry per CDR3 protein. This sample has 550,000 to 600,000 distinct CDR3 sequences, with approximately 12% found just once. Sequenced material: PBMCs from blood, taken on the day of vaccination. These receptors originate from a man in his fifties who received an inactivated influenza vaccine. Both conserved end residues are part of each CDR3. A D gene is named only where the DNA matches it firmly. The size entry is marked missing in some rows and otherwise reads once, few, many or a size class.

clone_size | j_call | d_call | v_call | cdr3_aa | cdr3_nt
many | TRBJ2-2 | - | TRBV7-8 | CASSFPLGELFF | TGTGCCAGCAGCTTTCCCTTAGGGGAGCTGTTTTTT
- | TRBJ2-7 | - | TRBV6-5 | CASSYSLKYEQYF | TGTGCCAGCAGTTACTCTTTGAAATACGAGCAGTACTTC
- | TRBJ2-5 | TRBD1 | TRBV11-1 | CASSFSRDRVKGQETQYF | TGTGCCAGCAGCTTTTCTCGGGACAGGGTAAAGGGACAAGAGACCCAGTACTTC
- | TRBJ2-1 | TRBD1 | TRBV18 | CASSLQGFNEQFF | TGTGCCAGCTCCCTACAGGGGTTTAATGAGCAGTTCTTC
- | TRBJ1-1 | - | TRBV5-1 | CASSLEAYPTTEAFF | TGCGCCAGCAGCTTGGAGGCCTACCCGACCACTGAAGCTTTCTTT
few | TRBJ2-7 | - | TRBV20-1 | CSARALHIEQYF | TGCAGTGCTAGAGCTCTCCATATCGAGCAGTACTTC
- | TRBJ2-7 | TRBD2 | TRBV7-8 | CASSRGLAGVNEQYF | TGTGCCAGCAGCCGCGGACTAGCGGGAGTAAACGAGCAGTACTTC
many | TRBJ2-1 | - | TRBV5-5 | CASSPAPKDGEQFF | TGTGCCAGCAGCCCCGCCCCAAAAGATGGTGAGCAGTTCTTC
- | TRBJ1-5 | TRBD1 | TRBV29-1 | CSVRDSHSNQPQHF | TGCAGCGTGCGGGACAGTCATAGCAATCAGCCCCAGCATTTT
- | TRBJ2-5 | - | TRBV7-9 | CASSFNRAQETQYF | TGTGCCAGCAGCTTTAACAGGGCCCAAGAGACCCAGTACTTC
- | TRBJ1-6 | TRBD1 | TRBV6-5 | CASSYYGTGTYNSPLHF | TGTGCCAGCAGTTACTACGGGACAGGGACCTATAATTCACCCCTCCACTTT